This T cell receptor beta chain came from a study of blood T cell repertoires in COVID-19. Libraries were prepared by immunoSEQ multiplex PCR; TCRdb keeps only in-frame clonotypes and omits some of them. Of around 130,000 clones in the sample, roughly 90% were seen once. V lost 3 bases, J lost 7 bases, and 9 bases lay in between. CDR3 length: 12 residues. This chain joins TRBV12-3 or TRBV12-4 and TRBJ1-2, with D unclear. Source material: peripheral blood. The origin of this receptor is a man aged 45-60 years with active COVID-19. CDR3 sequence reads: CASSFRVTGYTF. CDR3 DNA sequence: TGTGCCAGCAGTTTCCGGGTTACTGGCTACACCTTC.